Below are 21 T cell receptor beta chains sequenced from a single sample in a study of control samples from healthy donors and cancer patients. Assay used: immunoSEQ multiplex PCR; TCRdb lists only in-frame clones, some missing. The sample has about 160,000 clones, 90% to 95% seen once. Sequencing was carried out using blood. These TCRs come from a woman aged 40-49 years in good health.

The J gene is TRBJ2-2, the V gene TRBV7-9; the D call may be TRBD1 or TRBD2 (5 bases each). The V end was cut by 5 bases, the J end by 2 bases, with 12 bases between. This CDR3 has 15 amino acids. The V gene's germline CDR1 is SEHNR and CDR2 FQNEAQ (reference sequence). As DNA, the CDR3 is TGTGCCAGCAGCCTTGGGGGTCCCAACACCGGGGAGCTGTTTTTT. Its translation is CASSLGGPNTGELFF.

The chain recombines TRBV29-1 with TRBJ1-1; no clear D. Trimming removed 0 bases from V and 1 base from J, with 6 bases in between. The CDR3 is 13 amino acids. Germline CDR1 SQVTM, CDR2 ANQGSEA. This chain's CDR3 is CSVEDRRNTEAFF. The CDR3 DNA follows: TGCAGCGTTGAAGATCGGAGGAACACTGAAGCTTTCTTT. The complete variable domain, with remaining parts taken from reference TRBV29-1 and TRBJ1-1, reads SAVISQKPSRDICQRGTSLTIQCQVDSQVTMMFWYRQQPGQSLTLIATANQGSEATYESGFVIDKFPISRPNLTFSTLTVSNMSPEDSSIYLCSVEDRRNTEAFFGQGTRLTVV.

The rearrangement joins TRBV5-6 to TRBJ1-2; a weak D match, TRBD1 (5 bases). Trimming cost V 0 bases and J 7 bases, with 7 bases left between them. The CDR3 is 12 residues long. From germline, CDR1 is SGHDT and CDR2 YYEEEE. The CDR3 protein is CASSLERGGYTF. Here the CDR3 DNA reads TGTGCCAGCAGCTTGGAAAGGGGTGGCTACACCTTC.

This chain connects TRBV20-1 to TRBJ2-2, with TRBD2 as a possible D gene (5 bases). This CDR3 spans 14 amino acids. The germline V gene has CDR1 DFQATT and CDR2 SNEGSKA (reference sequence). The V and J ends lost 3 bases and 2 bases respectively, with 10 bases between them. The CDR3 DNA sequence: TGCAGTGCTAGTGAGGGCCCCAACACCGGGGAGCTGTTTTTT. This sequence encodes CSASEGPNTGELFF.

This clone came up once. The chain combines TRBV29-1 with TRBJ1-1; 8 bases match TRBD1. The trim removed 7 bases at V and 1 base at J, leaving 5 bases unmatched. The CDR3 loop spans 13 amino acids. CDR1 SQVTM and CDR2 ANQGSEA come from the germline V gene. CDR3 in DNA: TGCAGCGAACGGACAGGGTCGAACACTGAAGCTTTCTTT. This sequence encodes CSERTGSNTEAFF.

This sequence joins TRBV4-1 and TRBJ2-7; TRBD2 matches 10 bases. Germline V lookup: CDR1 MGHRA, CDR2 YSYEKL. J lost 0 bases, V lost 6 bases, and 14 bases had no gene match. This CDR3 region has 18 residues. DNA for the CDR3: TGCGCCAGCAGTCTCGCCCACTATCTAGCGGGAGACTCCTACGAGCAGTACTTC. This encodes CASSLAHYLAGDSYEQYF.

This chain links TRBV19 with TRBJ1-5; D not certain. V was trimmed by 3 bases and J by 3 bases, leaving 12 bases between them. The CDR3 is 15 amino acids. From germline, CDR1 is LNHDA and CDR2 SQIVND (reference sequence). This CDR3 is CASSILSGFNQPQHF. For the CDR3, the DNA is TGTGCCAGTAGTATTCTCTCAGGATTCAATCAGCCCCAGCATTTT.

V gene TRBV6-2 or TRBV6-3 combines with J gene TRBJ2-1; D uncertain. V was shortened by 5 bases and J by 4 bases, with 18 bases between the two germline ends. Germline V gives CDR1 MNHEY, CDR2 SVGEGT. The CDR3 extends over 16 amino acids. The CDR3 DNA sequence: TGTGCCAGCAGTCTCTATAGTCAATGGTCGTACAATGAGCAGTTCTTC. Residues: CASSLYSQWSYNEQFF.

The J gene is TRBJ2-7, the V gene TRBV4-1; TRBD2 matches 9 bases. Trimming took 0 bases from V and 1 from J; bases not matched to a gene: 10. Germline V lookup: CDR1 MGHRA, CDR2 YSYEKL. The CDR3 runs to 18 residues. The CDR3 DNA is TGCGCCAGCAGCCAAGAGGTCCTAGCGGGGTTTGTTTCCTACGAGCAGTACTTC. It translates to CASSQEVLAGFVSYEQYF.

CDR3 loop: CASSQAQGLAGEVEFF. CDR3 DNA sequence: TGTGCCAGCAGCCAAGCCCAAGGACTAGCGGGAGAGGTGGAGTTCTTC. The chain is built from TRBV3-1 (or the pseudogene TRBV3-2) and TRBJ2-1; 13 bases are shared with TRBD2. CDR3 length: 16 residues. The trim removed 1 base at V and 14 bases at J, leaving 11 bases unmatched. Germline V gene lookup returns CDR1 LGHDT and CDR2 YNNKEL (reference sequence).

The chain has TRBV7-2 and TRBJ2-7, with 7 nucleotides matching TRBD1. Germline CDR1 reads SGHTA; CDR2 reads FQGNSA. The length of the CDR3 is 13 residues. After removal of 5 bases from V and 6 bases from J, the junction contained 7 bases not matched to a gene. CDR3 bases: TGTGCCAGCAGCGAAAACAGGGGTGGCGAGCAGTACTTC. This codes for CASSENRGGEQYF.

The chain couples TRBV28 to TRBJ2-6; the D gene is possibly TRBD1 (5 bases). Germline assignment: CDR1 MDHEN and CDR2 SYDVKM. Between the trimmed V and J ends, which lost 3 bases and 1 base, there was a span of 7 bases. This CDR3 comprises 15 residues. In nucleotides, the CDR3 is TGTGCCAGCAGTTTGGCAGGGTCTGGGGCCAACGTCCTGACTTTC. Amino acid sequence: CASSLAGSGANVLTF.

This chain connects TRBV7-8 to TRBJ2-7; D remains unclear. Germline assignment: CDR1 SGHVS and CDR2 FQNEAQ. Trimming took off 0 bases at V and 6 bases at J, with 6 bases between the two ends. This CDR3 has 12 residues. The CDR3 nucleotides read TGTGCCAGCAGCTTAGCAGTATCCGAGCAGTACTTC. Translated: CASSLAVSEQYF.

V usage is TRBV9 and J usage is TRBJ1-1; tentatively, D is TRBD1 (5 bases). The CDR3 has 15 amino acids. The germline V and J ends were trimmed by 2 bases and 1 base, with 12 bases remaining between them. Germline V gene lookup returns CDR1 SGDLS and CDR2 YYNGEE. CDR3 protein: CASSVLDIANTEAFF. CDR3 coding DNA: TGTGCCAGCAGCGTTTTGGACATAGCGAACACTGAAGCTTTCTTT.

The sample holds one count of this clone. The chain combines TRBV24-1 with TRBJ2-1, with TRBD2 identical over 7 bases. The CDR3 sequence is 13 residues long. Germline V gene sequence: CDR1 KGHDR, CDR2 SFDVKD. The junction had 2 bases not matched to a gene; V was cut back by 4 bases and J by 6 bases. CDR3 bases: TGTGCCACCAGTGAGGGGACTATCAATGAGCAGTTCTTC. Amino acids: CATSEGTINEQFF.

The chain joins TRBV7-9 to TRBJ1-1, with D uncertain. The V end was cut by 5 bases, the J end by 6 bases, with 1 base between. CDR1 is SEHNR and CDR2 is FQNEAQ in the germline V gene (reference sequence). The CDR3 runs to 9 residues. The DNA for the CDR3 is TGTGCCAGCAGCCCTGAAGCTTTCTTT. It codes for CASSPEAFF.

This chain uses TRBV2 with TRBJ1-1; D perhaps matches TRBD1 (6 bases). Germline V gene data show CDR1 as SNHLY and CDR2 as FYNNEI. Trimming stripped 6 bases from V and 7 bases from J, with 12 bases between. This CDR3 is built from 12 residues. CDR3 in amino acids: CASSVQGFEAFF. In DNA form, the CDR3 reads TGTGCCAGCAGCGTACAGGGCTTTGAAGCTTTCTTT. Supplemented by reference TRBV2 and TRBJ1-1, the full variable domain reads EPEVTQTPSHQVTQMGQEVILRCVPISNHLYFYWYRQILGQKVEFLVSFYNNEISEKSEIFDDQFSVERPDGSNFTLKIRSTKLEDSAMYFCASSVQGFEAFFGQGTRLTVV.

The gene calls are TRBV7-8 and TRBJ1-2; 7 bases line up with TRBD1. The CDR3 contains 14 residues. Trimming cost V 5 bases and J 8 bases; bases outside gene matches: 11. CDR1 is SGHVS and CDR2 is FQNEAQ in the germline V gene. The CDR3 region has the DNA TGTGCCAGCAGCCCTAAGACAGGGTTTCGAGGCTACACCTTC. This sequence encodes CASSPKTGFRGYTF.

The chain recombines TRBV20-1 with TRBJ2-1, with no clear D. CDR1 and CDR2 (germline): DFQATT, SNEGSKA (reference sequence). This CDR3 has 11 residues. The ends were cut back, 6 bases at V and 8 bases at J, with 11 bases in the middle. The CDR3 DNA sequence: TGCAGTGCGGTCCCGACCCATGAGCAGTTCTTC. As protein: CSAVPTHEQFF.

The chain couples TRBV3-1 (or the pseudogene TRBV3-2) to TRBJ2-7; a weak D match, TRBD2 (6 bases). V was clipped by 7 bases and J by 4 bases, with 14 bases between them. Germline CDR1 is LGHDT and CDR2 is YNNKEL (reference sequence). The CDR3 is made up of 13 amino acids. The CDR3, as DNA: TGTGCCAGCACCAAGGGACTGCATTACGAGCAGTACTTC. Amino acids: CASTKGLHYEQYF.

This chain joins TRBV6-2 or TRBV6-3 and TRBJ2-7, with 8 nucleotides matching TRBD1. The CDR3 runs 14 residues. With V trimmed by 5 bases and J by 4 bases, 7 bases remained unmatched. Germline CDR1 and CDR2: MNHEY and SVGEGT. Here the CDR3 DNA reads TGTGCCAGCAGTAATCCGGGACAGGAGTACGAGCAGTACTTC. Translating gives CASSNPGQEYEQYF.